The clone carrying this T cell receptor beta chain was picked up a small number of times. Its antigen is not known. From RNA transcripts, TCR beta CDR3 regions were amplified. The HTBI primer set drove a first-round RT-PCR of the TCR CDR3. Using its own MiXCR run on the multiplex PCR reads, TCRdb lists one record per CDR3 protein. The table lists hundreds of thousands of distinct CDR3 sequences, over 35% of them singletons. This entry is derived from a study of T cells in Graves' hyperthyroidism and ophthalmopathy. Study findings and constraints: Most expanded thyroid clonotypes above 0.001 recurred in blood.

Diagnosis of hyperthyroidism was new in patients aged 18 to 65, and its duration was under 2 months. Exclusion of a patient resulted from uncontrolled infection, other autoimmune disease, pregnancy or lactation. For the diagnoses, clinical symptoms, serum thyroxine and TRAb, thyroid ultrasound and orbital computed tomography were used. CDR3 length equals 14 residues. The V end lost 4 bases, the J end lost 4 bases, and 15 bases lay between the germline ends. Looked up from germline, CDR1 is SGDLS and CDR2 is YYNGEE. The material sequenced was blood. The clonotype was recovered from a man between 18 and 35 years old with Graves' hyperthyroidism. This chain uses TRBV9 with TRBJ2-7; TRBD2 is a possible D gene (6 bases). The CDR3: CASSQIRGGYEQYF. For the CDR3, the DNA is TGTGCCAGCAGCCAAATTAGGGGAGGATACGAGCAGTACTTC. Filled out from reference TRBV9 and TRBJ2-7, the complete variable domain reads DSGVTQTPKHLITATGQRVTLRCSPRSGDLSVYWYQQSLDQGLQFLIQYYNGEERAKGNILERFSAQQFPDLHSELNLSSLELGDSALYFCASSQIRGGYEQYFGPGTRLTVT.